These T cell receptor beta chains were read from a single sample in a study of regulatory T cells in long-lasting Graves disease. TCRdb passed the multiplex PCR reads through MiXCR, listing each CDR3 protein once. The repertoire holds 510,000 or so distinct CDR3 sequences, with approximately 12% as singletons. The same specimen was also included in a second study, on T cells in Graves' hyperthyroidism and ophthalmopathy.

The source material was peripheral blood mononuclear cells (PBMCs), sampled at new diagnosis, from a patient treated with antithyroid drugs. These receptors were collected from a woman in her twenties or thirties with Graves disease. The CDR3 runs from the conserved cysteine through the conserved F or W. The order of the fields is V gene, clone size, J gene, D gene, CDR3 protein, CDR3 DNA. The D gene is left open where the match is weak. Only some rows state a clone size, as once, few, many or a class for expanded clones.

>TRBV12-3/TRBV12-4|many|TRBJ1-3|-
CASTPEGNGNTIYF
TGTGCCAGCACCCCAGAGGGTAACGGAAACACCATATATTTT
>TRBV10-3|many|TRBJ2-3|TRBD2
CATSTPLALRTDTQYF
TGTGCCACCTCCACCCCACTAGCGCTTCGCACAGATACGCAGTATTTT
>TRBV4-3|many|TRBJ1-2|-
CASSQDPRPRAYGYTF
TGCGCCAGCAGCCAAGATCCGCGGCCAAGGGCCTATGGCTACACCTTC
>TRBV19|many|TRBJ2-6|TRBD2
CASSELGEGEGSGANVLTF
TGTGCCAGTAGTGAACTTGGGGAGGGAGAAGGCTCTGGGGCCAACGTCCTGACTTTC
>TRBV30|many|TRBJ1-6|-
CAWGTAGFVGLHF
TGTGCCTGGGGGACCGCCGGTTTCGTTGGGCTCCACTTT
>TRBV27|many|TRBJ2-7|TRBD2
CASSFVAGGPLEQYF
TGTGCCAGCAGTTTTGTAGCGGGAGGGCCACTCGAGCAGTACTTC
>TRBV29-1|many|TRBJ2-7|-
CSVRDFGGSYEQYF
TGCAGCGTAAGGGACTTCGGAGGGTCCTACGAGCAGTACTTC
>TRBV4-3|-|TRBJ2-1|TRBD2
CASSQDNWLAGANLTYNEQFF
TGCGCCAGCAGCCAAGATAATTGGCTAGCGGGGGCCAACCTAACCTACAATGAGCAGTTCTTC
>TRBV2|many|TRBJ1-1|-
CASRRVGMNTEAFF
TGTGCCAGCAGGAGGGTAGGGATGAACACTGAAGCTTTCTTT
>TRBV28|many|TRBJ2-2|TRBD1
CASSRDRDTGELFF
TGTGCCAGCAGCCGAGACAGGGACACCGGGGAGCTGTTTTTT
>TRBV29-1|few|TRBJ2-1|TRBD2
CSVLQETTSGIAYNEQFF
TGCAGCGTCTTACAGGAAACGACTAGCGGGATCGCCTACAATGAGCAGTTCTTC
>TRBV19|few|TRBJ1-2|-
CASSMRGNYGYTF
TGTGCCAGTAGTATGAGGGGGAACTATGGCTACACCTTC